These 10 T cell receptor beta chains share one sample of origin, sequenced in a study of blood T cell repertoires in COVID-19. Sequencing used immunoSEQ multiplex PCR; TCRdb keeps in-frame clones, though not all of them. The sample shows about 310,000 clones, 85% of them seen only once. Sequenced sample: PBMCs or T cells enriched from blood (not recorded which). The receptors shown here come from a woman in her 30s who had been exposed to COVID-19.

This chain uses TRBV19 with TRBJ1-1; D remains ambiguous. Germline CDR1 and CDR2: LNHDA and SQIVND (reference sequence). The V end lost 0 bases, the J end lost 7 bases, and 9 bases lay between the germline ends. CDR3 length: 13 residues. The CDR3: CASSIDTENEAFF. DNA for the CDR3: TGTGCCAGTAGTATAGACACAGAGAATGAAGCTTTCTTT. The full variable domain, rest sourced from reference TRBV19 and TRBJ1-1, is DGGITQSPKYLFRKEGQNVTLSCEQNLNHDAMYWYRQDPGQGLRLIYYSQIVNDFQKGDIAEGYSVSREKKESFPLTVTSAQKNPTAFYLCASSIDTENEAFFGQGTRLTVV.

The CDR3, as DNA: TGTGCCAGTCGCGGGGGCACAGATACGCAGTATTTT. As protein: CASRGGTDTQYF. This chain joins TRBV19 and TRBJ2-3, with D maybe TRBD2 (6 bases). Germline V lookup: CDR1 LNHDA, CDR2 SQIVND (reference sequence). The V end lost 8 bases, the J end lost 1 base, and 7 bases lay between the germline ends. The CDR3 covers 12 residues.

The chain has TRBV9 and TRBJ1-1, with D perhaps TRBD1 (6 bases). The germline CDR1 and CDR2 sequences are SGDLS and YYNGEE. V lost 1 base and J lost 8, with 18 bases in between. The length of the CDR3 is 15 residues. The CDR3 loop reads CASSVSPLSGTEAFF. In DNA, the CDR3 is TGTGCCAGCAGCGTATCTCCATTATCTGGGACAGAAGCTTTCTTT.

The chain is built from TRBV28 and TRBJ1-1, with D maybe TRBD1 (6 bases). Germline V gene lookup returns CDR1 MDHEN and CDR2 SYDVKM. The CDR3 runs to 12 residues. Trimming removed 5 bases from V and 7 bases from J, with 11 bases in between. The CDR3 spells CASSVTGFEAFF. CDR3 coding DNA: TGTGCCAGCAGTGTGACAGGTTTTGAAGCTTTCTTT. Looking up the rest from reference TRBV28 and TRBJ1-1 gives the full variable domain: DVKVTQSSRYLVKRTGEKVFLECVQDMDHENMFWYRQDPGLGLRLIYFSYDVKMKEKGDIPEGYSVSREKKERFSLILESASTNQTSMYLCASSVTGFEAFFGQGTRLTVV.

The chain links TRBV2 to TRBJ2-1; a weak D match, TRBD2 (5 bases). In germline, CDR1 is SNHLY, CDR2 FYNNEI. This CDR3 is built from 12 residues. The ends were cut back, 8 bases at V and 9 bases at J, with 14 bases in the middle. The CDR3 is CASVGGRGEQFF. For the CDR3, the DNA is TGTGCCAGCGTCGGCGGACGGGGTGAGCAGTTCTTC. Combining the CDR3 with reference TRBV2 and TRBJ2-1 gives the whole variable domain EPEVTQTPSHQVTQMGQEVILRCVPISNHLYFYWYRQILGQKVEFLVSFYNNEISEKSEIFDDQFSVERPDGSNFTLKIRSTKLEDSAMYFCASVGGRGEQFFGPGTRLTVL.

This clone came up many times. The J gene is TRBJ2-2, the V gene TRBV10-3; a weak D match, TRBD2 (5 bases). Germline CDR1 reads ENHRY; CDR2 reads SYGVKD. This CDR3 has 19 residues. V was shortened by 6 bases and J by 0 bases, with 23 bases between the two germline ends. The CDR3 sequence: CAISGVELGLRANTGELFF. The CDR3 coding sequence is TGTGCCATCAGCGGGGTGGAATTAGGGCTGAGGGCGAACACCGGGGAGCTGTTTTTT.

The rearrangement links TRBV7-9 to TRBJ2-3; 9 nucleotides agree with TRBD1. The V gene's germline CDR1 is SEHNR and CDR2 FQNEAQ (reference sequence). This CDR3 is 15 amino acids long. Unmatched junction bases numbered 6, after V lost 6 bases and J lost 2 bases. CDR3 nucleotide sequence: TGTGCCAGCAGTTCCGGGACAGGGACCACAGATACGCAGTATTTT. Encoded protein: CASSSGTGTTDTQYF.

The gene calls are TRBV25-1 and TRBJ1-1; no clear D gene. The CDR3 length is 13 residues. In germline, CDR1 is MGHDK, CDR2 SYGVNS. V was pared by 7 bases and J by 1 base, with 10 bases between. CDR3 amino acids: CASTRGGNTEAFF. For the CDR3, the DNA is TGTGCCAGCACTCGGGGAGGGAACACTGAAGCTTTCTTT.

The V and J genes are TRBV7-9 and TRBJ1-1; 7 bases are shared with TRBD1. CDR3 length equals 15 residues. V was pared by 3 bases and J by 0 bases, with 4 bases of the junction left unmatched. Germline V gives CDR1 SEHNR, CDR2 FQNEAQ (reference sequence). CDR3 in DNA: TGTGCCAGCAGCTTTCTGACAGGGATGAACACTGAAGCTTTCTTT. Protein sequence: CASSFLTGMNTEAFF.

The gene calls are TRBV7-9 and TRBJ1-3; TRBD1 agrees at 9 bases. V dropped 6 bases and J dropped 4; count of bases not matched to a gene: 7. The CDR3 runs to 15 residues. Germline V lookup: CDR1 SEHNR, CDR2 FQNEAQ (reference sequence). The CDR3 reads CASRPTGGSGNTIYF. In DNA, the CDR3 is TGTGCCAGCAGACCAACAGGGGGCTCAGGAAACACCATATATTTT.